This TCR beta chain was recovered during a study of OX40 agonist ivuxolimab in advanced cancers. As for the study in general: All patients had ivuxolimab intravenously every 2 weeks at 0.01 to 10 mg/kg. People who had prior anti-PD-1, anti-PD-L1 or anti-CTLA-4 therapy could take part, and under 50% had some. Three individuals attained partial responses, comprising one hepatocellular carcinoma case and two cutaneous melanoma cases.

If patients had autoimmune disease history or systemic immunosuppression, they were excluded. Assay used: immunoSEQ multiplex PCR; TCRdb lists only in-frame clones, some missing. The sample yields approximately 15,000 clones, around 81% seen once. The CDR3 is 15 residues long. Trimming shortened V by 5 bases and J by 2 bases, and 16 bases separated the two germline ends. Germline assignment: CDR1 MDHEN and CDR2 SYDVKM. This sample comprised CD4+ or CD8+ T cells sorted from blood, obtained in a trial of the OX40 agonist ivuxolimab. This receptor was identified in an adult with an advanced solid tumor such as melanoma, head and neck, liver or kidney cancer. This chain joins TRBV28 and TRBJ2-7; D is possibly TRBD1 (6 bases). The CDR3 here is CASSPDRILPYEQYF. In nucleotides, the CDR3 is TGTGCCAGCAGTCCAGACAGGATACTACCCTACGAGCAGTACTTC.